The 5 T cell receptor beta chains listed next were all sequenced from one sample in a study of cytomegalovirus exposure and HLA in healthy donors. The PCR was carried out with 60 Vbeta primers and 13 Jbeta primers. TCRdb's copy holds only in-frame clones and misses some; the assay was immunoSEQ multiplex PCR. The sample includes roughly 250,000 clones, under 80% of them seen just once. Sequencing used PBMCs. All receptors come from a female donor in good health and CMV-seronegative.

The V gene is TRBV7-9, the J gene TRBJ1-1; 7 bases line up with TRBD1. Germline V gives CDR1 SEHNR, CDR2 FQNEAQ (reference sequence). The CDR3 has 14 residues. V was clipped by 6 bases and J by 1 base; unmatched bases: 5. CDR3 bases: TGTGCCAGCAGGAACCGGGACAGGAACACTGAAGCTTTCTTT. It specifies CASRNRDRNTEAFF.

The genes are TRBV9 and TRBJ2-3; tentative D call: TRBD2 (6 bases). CDR1 and CDR2 (germline): SGDLS, YYNGEE. CDR3 size: 14 residues. Trimming cost V 0 bases and J 4 bases, with 9 bases left between them. Written as DNA, the CDR3 is TGTGCCAGCAGCGTAGCTACTAGCCCAGATACGCAGTATTTT. Translating gives CASSVATSPDTQYF.

This rearrangement joins TRBV2 to TRBJ2-1; 8 bases align to TRBD2. Trimming removed 6 bases from V and 2 bases from J; junction bases left unmatched: 6. The CDR3 totals 15 residues. Germline V gene sequence: CDR1 SNHLY, CDR2 FYNNEI. CDR3 amino acids: CASRSMTSAYNEQFF. The CDR3 coding sequence is TGTGCCAGCAGGTCCATGACTAGCGCCTACAATGAGCAGTTCTTC. Drawing the rest from reference TRBV2 and TRBJ2-1, the complete variable domain is EPEVTQTPSHQVTQMGQEVILRCVPISNHLYFYWYRQILGQKVEFLVSFYNNEISEKSEIFDDQFSVERPDGSNFTLKIRSTKLEDSAMYFCASRSMTSAYNEQFFGPGTRLTVL.

The chain has TRBV25-1 and TRBJ2-2; 7 nucleotides agree with TRBD1. V lost 5 bases, J lost 0 bases, and 6 bases stayed unmatched. CDR1 is MGHDK and CDR2 is SYGVNS in the germline V gene. The CDR3 loop spans 16 amino acids. The CDR3 DNA sequence: TGTGCCAGCAGTTCTTTGGGACAGACGAACACCGGGGAGCTGTTTTTT. It translates to CASSSLGQTNTGELFF.

The chain joins TRBV7-9 to TRBJ2-5, with 10 bases aligning to TRBD2. Per the germline V gene, CDR1 is SEHNR and CDR2 is FQNEAQ (reference sequence). The CDR3 length is 17 residues. Trimming cost V 5 bases and J 0 bases; bases outside gene matches: 9. CDR3 nucleotides: TGTGCCAGCAGCGTAGGACTAGCGGTGGGGTACCAAGAGACCCAGTACTTC. Protein: CASSVGLAVGYQETQYF.